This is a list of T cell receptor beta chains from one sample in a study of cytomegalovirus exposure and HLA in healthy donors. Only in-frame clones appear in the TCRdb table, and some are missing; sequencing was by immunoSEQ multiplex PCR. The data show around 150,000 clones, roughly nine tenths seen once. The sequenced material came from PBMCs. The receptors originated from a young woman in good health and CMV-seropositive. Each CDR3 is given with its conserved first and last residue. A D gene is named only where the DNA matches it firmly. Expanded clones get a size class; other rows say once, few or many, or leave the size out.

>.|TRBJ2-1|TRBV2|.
CASSYSQGSSYNEQFF
TGTGCCAGCAGTTATTCCCAGGGCAGCTCCTACAATGAGCAGTTCTTC
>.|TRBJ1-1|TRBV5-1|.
CASSPRQGPGTEAFF
TGCGCCAGCAGCCCGCGGCAGGGGCCCGGGACTGAAGCTTTCTTT
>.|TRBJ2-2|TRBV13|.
CASSKGSDGTGELFF
TGTGCCAGCTCAAAGGGTAGCGACGGGACCGGGGAGCTGTTTTTT
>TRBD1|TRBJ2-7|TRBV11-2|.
CASRRQGATYEQYF
TGTGCCAGCAGGAGGCAGGGGGCCACCTACGAGCAGTACTTC
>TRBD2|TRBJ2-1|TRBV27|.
CASSSRGPGLAGVGYNEQFF
TGTGCCAGCAGTTCCAGGGGGCCAGGACTAGCGGGAGTTGGCTACAATGAGCAGTTCTTC
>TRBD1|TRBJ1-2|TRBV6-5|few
CASSFRDRVNGYTF
TGTGCCAGCAGTTTCCGGGACAGGGTTAATGGCTACACCTTC
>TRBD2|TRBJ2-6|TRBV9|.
CASSVFSGTSSGANVLTF
TGTGCCAGCAGCGTATTTAGCGGGACCAGCTCTGGGGCCAACGTCCTGACTTTC
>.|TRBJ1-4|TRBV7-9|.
CASSLAFLTPAGEKLFF
TGTGCCAGCAGCTTAGCCTTTCTGACCCCGGCGGGGGAAAAACTGTTTTTT
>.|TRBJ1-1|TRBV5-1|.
CASSLLVGGEAFF
TGCGCCAGCAGCTTGTTAGTAGGGGGTGAAGCTTTCTTT
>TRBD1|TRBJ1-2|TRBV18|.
CASSPPVDRGGGYTF
TGTGCCAGCTCACCACCGGTCGACAGGGGGGGAGGCTACACCTTC
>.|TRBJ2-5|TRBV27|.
CASSLLPAETQYF
TGTGCCAGCAGTTTACTGCCCGCGGAGACCCAGTACTTC
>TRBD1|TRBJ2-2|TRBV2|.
CASRTGAVLGYTGELFF
TGTGCCAGCAGGACAGGGGCGGTTTTAGGGTACACCGGGGAGCTGTTTTTT
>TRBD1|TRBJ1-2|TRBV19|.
CASTPTHNTGGSWGYTF
TGTGCCAGTACCCCTACACATAATACAGGGGGCTCTTGGGGCTACACCTTC
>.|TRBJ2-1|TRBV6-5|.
CASSYESSYNEQFF
TGTGCCAGCAGTTACGAGAGCTCCTACAATGAGCAGTTCTTC
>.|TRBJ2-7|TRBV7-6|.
CASSPAEGFSYEQYF
TGTGCCAGCAGCCCCGCGGAGGGATTCTCCTACGAGCAGTACTTC